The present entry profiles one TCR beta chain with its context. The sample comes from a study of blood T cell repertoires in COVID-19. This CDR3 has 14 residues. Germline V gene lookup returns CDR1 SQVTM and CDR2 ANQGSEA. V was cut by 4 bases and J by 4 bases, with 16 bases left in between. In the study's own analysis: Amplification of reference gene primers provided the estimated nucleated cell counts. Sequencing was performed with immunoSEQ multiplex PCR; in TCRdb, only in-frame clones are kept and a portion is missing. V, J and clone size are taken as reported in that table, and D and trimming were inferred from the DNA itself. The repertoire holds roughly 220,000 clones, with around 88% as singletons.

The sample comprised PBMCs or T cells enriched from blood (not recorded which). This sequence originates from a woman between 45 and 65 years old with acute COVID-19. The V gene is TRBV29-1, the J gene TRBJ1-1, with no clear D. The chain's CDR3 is CSVAIPPGPTEAFF. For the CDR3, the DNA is TGCAGCGTTGCAATTCCGCCAGGTCCCACTGAAGCTTTCTTT.